These T cell receptor beta chains were read from a single sample in a study of Graves' ophthalmopathy and Graves' hyperthyroidism. In TCRdb, the multiplex PCR reads were re-called with MiXCR into one record per CDR3 protein. This sample carries 680,000 or so distinct CDR3 sequences, around a fifth of them seen once, and the ten largest clones take more than 5.5%. Material: peripheral blood. These receptors originate from a woman aged 18-29 years with stable Graves' hyperthyroidism. Some clones in this sample may be carry-over from other donors' samples. Each CDR3 is given with its conserved first and last residue. The D gene is left open where the match is weak. The listing skips clone size in some rows; elsewhere it reads once, few, many or a size class.

V	size	D	J	CDR3	DNA
TRBV12-5	many	.	TRBJ1-6	CASGTDSYNSPLHF	TGTGCTAGTGGCACGGACAGCTATAATTCACCCCTCCACTTT
TRBV28	many	TRBD2	TRBJ2-2	CASSLSWTSGRYTGELFF	TGTGCCAGCAGTTTATCATGGACTAGCGGGAGGTACACCGGGGAGCTGTTTTTT
TRBV6-2/TRBV6-3	many	.	TRBJ2-2	CASSYLGAANTGELFF	TGTGCCAGCAGTTACTTAGGGGCAGCGAACACCGGGGAGCTGTTTTTT
TRBV12-3/TRBV12-4	.	.	TRBJ2-7	CASSLAHGNEQYF	TGTGCCAGCAGTTTAGCGCACGGGAACGAGCAGTACTTC
TRBV28	many	.	TRBJ1-3	CASSLVRVTGNTIYF	TGTGCCAGCAGTTTAGTCAGGGTGACGGGAAACACCATATATTTT
TRBV28	few	.	TRBJ2-7	CASSFGGRGSREQYF	TGTGCCAGCAGTTTTGGGGGGCGGGGATCTCGCGAGCAGTACTTC
TRBV9	.	TRBD1	TRBJ1-6	CASSVGTGLNSPLHF	TGTGCCAGCAGCGTTGGGACAGGGCTCAATTCACCCCTCCACTTT
TRBV6-1	.	.	TRBJ1-5	CASSEKVLYQPQHF	TGTGCCAGCAGTGAAAAAGTCTTATATCAGCCCCAGCATTTT
TRBV7-9	many	.	TRBJ2-5	CASSLTMGQGQETQYF	TGTGCCAGCAGCTTAACCATGGGGCAGGGGCAAGAGACCCAGTACTTC
TRBV6-1	.	TRBD1	TRBJ2-2	CASSEPTGDTGELFF	TGTGCCAGCAGTGAACCGACAGGGGACACCGGGGAGCTGTTTTTT
TRBV7-9	few	TRBD2	TRBJ2-5	CASGRGLAEGGETQYF	TGTGCCAGCGGCCGGGGACTAGCGGAGGGGGGGGAGACCCAGTACTTC
TRBV12-3/TRBV12-4	many	.	TRBJ2-1	CASSLQSNNEQFF	TGTGCCAGCAGTTTACAGTCCAACAATGAGCAGTTCTTC
TRBV14	.	.	TRBJ2-7	CASSPTRGTRKNF	TGTGCCAGCAGTCCAACCCGCGGGACAAGGAAGAACTTC
TRBV6-5	many	.	TRBJ2-5	CASSYSSGSRTQYF	TGTGCCAGCAGTTACAGTAGTGGTAGTAGGACCCAGTACTTC
TRBV20-1	many	.	TRBJ2-5	CSATRQETQYF	TGCAGTGCTACCCGGCAAGAGACCCAGTACTTC
TRBV19	.	.	TRBJ1-5	CASSRADLPNQPQHF	TGTGCCAGTAGTCGAGCGGACCTACCGAATCAGCCCCAGCATTTT
TRBV7-8	few	.	TRBJ2-3	CASSFGTLRTDTQYF	TGTGCCAGCAGCTTCGGGACTCTACGGACAGATACGCAGTATTTT
TRBV5-6	few	.	TRBJ1-5	CASSSRQRGSYSNQPQHF	TGTGCCAGCAGCTCACGGCAGCGTGGGTCATATAGCAATCAGCCCCAGCATTTT
TRBV5-1	many	.	TRBJ1-6	CASSETGLQAPLHF	TGCGCCAGCAGCGAAACGGGACTCCAAGCACCCCTCCACTTT
TRBV19	many	TRBD1	TRBJ1-2	CASSGTGRNYGYTF	TGTGCCAGTAGTGGGACAGGGAGGAACTATGGCTACACCTTC
TRBV4-2	few	.	TRBJ2-5	CASSQTGYQVQETQYF	TGTGCCAGCAGCCAAACAGGGTATCAAGTCCAAGAGACCCAGTACTTC
TRBV2	few	.	TRBJ1-2	CASMLDWDYGYTF	TGTGCCAGCATGTTGGACTGGGACTATGGCTACACCTTC
TRBV7-9	.	TRBD2	TRBJ2-7	CASSFLAGVEQYF	TGTGCCAGCAGCTTTCTAGCGGGAGTCGAGCAGTACTTC
TRBV6-2/TRBV6-3	once	.	TRBJ2-6	CASSSINSGANVLTF	TGTGCCAGCAGTTCTATTAACTCTGGGGCCAACGTCCTGACTTTC
TRBV20-1	many	TRBD2	TRBJ2-5	CTSGKEGWETQYF	TGCACCAGCGGGAAGGAGGGCTGGGAGACCCAGTACTTC
TRBV12-3/TRBV12-4	many	TRBD1	TRBJ2-7	CASSFGTGTYEQYF	TGTGCCAGCAGTTTTGGGACAGGTACCTACGAGCAGTACTTC
TRBV27	many	.	TRBJ2-5	CASSRRQGIGETQYF	TGTGCCAGCAGCCGTAGACAAGGGATCGGGGAGACCCAGTACTTC
TRBV12-3/TRBV12-4	.	TRBD1	TRBJ1-2	CASSLQGAVEGYTF	TGTGCCAGCAGTTTGCAGGGGGCGGTTGAGGGCTACACCTTC
TRBV5-1	many	.	TRBJ2-5	CASSSQDEVLVGYQETQYF	TGCGCCAGCAGCTCCCAGGACGAGGTCTTGGTGGGGTACCAAGAGACCCAGTACTTC
TRBV27	.	TRBD1	TRBJ1-2	CASNPRGQGVDGYTF	TGTGCCAGCAATCCCCGGGGACAGGGAGTCGATGGCTACACCTTC
TRBV27	many	.	TRBJ2-6	CASRSFGANVLTF	TGTGCCAGCAGAAGTTTTGGGGCCAACGTCCTGACTTTC
TRBV4-1	many	TRBD1	TRBJ2-7	CASRPGQSYEQYF	TGCGCCAGCCGACCGGGACAGTCCTACGAGCAGTACTTC
TRBV24-1	many	.	TRBJ1-2	CATSDRTGDGYTF	TGTGCCACCAGTGATAGGACTGGCGATGGCTACACCTTC
TRBV2	many	.	TRBJ1-5	CASSEVAGPNNQPQHF	TGTGCCAGCAGTGAAGTGGCAGGGCCGAACAATCAGCCCCAGCATTTT
TRBV7-2	many	TRBD1	TRBJ1-6	CASRPPGTGVSLHF	TGTGCCAGCAGGCCGCCCGGGACAGGGGTCTCCCTCCACTTT
TRBV5-1	many	TRBD1	TRBJ2-7	CASSRYDRDLDEQYF	TGCGCCAGCAGCCGGTACGACAGGGATTTGGACGAGCAGTACTTC
TRBV14	many	TRBD1	TRBJ1-2	CASSQARTGLYGYTF	TGTGCCAGCAGCCAAGCCCGGACAGGGCTCTATGGCTACACCTTC
TRBV30	many	.	TRBJ1-1	CAWGKRARMTSTEAFF	TGTGCCTGGGGGAAACGGGCCCGAATGACTTCCACTGAAGCTTTCTTT
TRBV7-7	.	.	TRBJ2-5	CASSLLGASRETKYF	TGTGCTAGCAGCTTACTTGGGGCTAGCCGAGAGACCAAGTACTTC
TRBV2	many	TRBD1	TRBJ1-1	CARDDRGTLAFF	TGTGCCAGAGACGACAGGGGCACATTGGCTTTCTTT
TRBV27	many	.	TRBJ1-1	CAISRGAVTMNTEAFF	TGTGCCATCAGCAGGGGCGCGGTGACGATGAACACTGAAGCTTTCTTT
TRBV29-1	many	TRBD1	TRBJ1-3	CSVGGDSTGNTIYF	TGCAGCGTTGGGGGGGACAGCACTGGAAACACCATATATTTT
TRBV12-3/TRBV12-4	many	.	TRBJ2-5	CASSLVGRETQYF	TGTGCCAGCAGTTTGGTGGGTAGGGAGACCCAGTACTTC
TRBV10-3	.	.	TRBJ2-7	CAIRGTGMGSEQYF	TGTGCCATCAGGGGGACGGGGATGGGGTCCGAGCAGTACTTC
TRBV12-3/TRBV12-4	many	.	TRBJ2-7	CASSLGGLSYEQYF	TGTGCCAGCAGTTTGGGGGGCCTCTCCTACGAGCAGTACTTC
TRBV11-2	many	TRBD2	TRBJ2-7	CASSPPGLYYEQYF	TGTGCCAGCAGCCCACCGGGACTATACTACGAGCAGTACTTC
TRBV6-2/TRBV6-3	many	TRBD2	TRBJ2-7	CASSYLGGRVYEQYF	TGTGCCAGCAGTTATCTGGGCGGGAGAGTCTACGAGCAGTACTTC
TRBV28	.	TRBD1	TRBJ1-6	CASSLSRGDSPLHF	TGTGCCAGCAGTTTAAGCAGGGGGGATTCACCCCTCCACTTT
TRBV7-7	many	.	TRBJ2-5	CASSPRRPGETQYF	TGTGCCAGCAGTCCTAGACGTCCAGGGGAGACCCAGTACTTC
TRBV27	many	.	TRBJ2-3	CASSSTPPSTDTQYF	TGTGCCAGCAGTTCGACACCTCCTAGCACAGATACGCAGTATTTT